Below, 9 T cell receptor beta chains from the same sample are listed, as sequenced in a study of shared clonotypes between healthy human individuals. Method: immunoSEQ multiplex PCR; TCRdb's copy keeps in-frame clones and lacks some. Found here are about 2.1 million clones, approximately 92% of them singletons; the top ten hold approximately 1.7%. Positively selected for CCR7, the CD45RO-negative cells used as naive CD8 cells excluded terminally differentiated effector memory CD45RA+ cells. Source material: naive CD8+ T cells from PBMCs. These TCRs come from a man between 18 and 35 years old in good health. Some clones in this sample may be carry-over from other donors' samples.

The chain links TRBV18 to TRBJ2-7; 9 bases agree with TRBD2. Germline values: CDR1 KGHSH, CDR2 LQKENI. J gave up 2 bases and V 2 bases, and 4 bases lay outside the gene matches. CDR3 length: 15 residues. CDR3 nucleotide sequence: TGTGCCAGCTCACCATCCGGCGGGAGGGCCTACGAGCAGTACTTC. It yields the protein CASSPSGGRAYEQYF.

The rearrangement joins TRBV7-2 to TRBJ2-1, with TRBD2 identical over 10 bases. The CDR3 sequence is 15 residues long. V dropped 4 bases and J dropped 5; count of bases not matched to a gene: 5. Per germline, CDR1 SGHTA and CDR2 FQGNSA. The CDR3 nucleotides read TGTGCCAGCAGCTCGAGAAGCGGGAGGGACAATGAGCAGTTCTTC. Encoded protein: CASSSRSGRDNEQFF.

Here the CDR3 DNA reads TGCGCCAGCAGCCCGGAGGGGAATATCCAAGAGACCCAGTACTTC. This encodes CASSPEGNIQETQYF. V is TRBV5-1 and J is TRBJ2-5; a weak D match, TRBD2 (6 bases). Trimming removed 4 bases at V and 1 base at J, with 14 bases between. Germline V gene lookup returns CDR1 SGHRS and CDR2 YFSETQ. This CDR3 is built from 15 residues.

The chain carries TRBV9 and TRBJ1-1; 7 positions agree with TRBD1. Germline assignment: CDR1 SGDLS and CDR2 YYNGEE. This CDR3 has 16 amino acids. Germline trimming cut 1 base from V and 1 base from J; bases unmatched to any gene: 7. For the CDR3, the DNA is TGTGCCAGCAGCGTACCAACGCAGGGGGGGAACACTGAAGCTTTCTTT. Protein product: CASSVPTQGGNTEAFF.

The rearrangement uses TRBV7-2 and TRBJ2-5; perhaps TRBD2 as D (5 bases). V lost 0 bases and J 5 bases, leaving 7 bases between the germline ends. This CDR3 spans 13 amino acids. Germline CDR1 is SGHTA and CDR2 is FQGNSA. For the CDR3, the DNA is TGTGCCAGCAGCTTAGCGACGGGGGAGACCCAGTACTTC. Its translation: CASSLATGETQYF.

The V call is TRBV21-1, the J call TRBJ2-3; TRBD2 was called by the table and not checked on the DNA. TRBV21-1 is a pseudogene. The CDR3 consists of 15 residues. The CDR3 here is CASSLSSGRTDTQYF. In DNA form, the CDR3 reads TGTGCCAGCAGCTTATCGAGCGGGAGGACAGATACGCAGTATTTT.

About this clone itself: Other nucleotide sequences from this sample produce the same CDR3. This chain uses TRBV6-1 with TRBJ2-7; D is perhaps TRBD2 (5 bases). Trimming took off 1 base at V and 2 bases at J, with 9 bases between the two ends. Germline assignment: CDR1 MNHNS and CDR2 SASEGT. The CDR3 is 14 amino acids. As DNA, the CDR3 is TGTGCCAGCAGTGAAGTAACCGGGACCTACGAGCAGTACTTC. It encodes CASSEVTGTYEQYF.

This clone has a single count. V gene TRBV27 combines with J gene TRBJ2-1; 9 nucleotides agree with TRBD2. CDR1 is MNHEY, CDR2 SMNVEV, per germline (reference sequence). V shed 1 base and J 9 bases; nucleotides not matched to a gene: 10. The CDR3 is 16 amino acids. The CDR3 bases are TGTGCCAGCAGTTTATACGGCGCGGGAGGGCCCGTTGAGCAGTTCTTC. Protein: CASSLYGAGGPVEQFF.

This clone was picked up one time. The CDR3 loop reads CSVEQSGGQQFF. For the CDR3, the DNA is TGCAGCGTTGAACAGTCGGGAGGGCAGCAGTTCTTC. The chain joins TRBV29-1 to TRBJ2-1; the match to TRBD2 covers 8 bases. J gave up 11 bases and V 2 bases, and 5 bases lay outside the gene matches. Germline V lookup: CDR1 SQVTM, CDR2 ANQGSEA. The CDR3 runs 12 residues.